Only one count was recorded for the clone carrying this TCR beta chain. Within the sample, other DNA sequences also encode this same CDR3. This specimen belongs to a study of blood T cell repertoires in COVID-19. Background on the study: COVID-19 samples collected from the United States, Italy and Spain covered acute and convalescent phases. Nucleic acid was either cDNA or gDNA, and it came from T cells, B-cell-depleted T cells, or PBMCs.

Germline CDR1 is SGHRS and CDR2 is YFSETQ. Trimming removed 0 bases from V and 0 bases from J, with 6 bases in between. This CDR3 has 14 residues. Per the original methods: Estimated nucleated cell counts came from reference gene primer amplification. TCRdb's table, derived via immunoSEQ multiplex PCR, lists solely in-frame clones and lacks some. The V and J calls and clone size come from that table; D and trimming were worked out from the DNA. Found here are about 39,000 clones, about 88% of them singletons; the top ten hold about 2.1%. Source material: peripheral blood. The source is a human donor in a cohort sampled during active COVID-19. The rearrangement joins TRBV5-1 to TRBJ2-5; perhaps TRBD1 as D (6 bases). CDR3 nucleotide sequence: TGCGCCAGCAGCTTGGGGACAGACCAAGAGACCCAGTACTTC. As protein: CASSLGTDQETQYF. Full variable domain (missing parts from reference TRBV5-1 and TRBJ2-5): KAGVTQTPRYLIKTRGQQVTLSCSPISGHRSVSWYQQTPGQGLQFLFEYFSETQRNKGNFPGRFSGRQFSNSRSEMNVSTLELGDSALYLCASSLGTDQETQYFGPGTRLLVL.